This record covers a single T cell receptor (beta chain). This clonotype was seen at least ten times. Its antigen target is currently unknown. No much larger clone is present one base from it, and per-base qualities are unavailable. This record belongs to a study of spatial heterogeneity in lung cancer (dated by TCRdb to the late 2010s). Background on the whole study: Donors were some 78 patients with early-stage, untreated non-small cell lung cancer from the lung TRACERx cohort. More beta-chain than alpha-chain transcripts were consistently detected, likely reflecting higher beta-chain transcript abundance. In non-small cell lung cancer, the study quantitatively compared TCR alpha and beta repertoires across several tumor regions, matched nontumor lung, and blood. Follow-up PBMC samples were sequenced whenever available, with a median time to follow-up of around two years after resection. In the raw uncorrected reads, each unique combination of TCR and UMI appeared more than ten times on average. Nonsynonymous mutation counts, determined by whole-exome sequencing of tumor tissue, were related to features of the TCR repertoire. Both alpha and beta chains were TCR-sequenced in samples taken at surgery, namely 220 tumor regions, approximately 66 matched nontumor lung samples and approximately 51 PBMC samples.

Per the publication, the time point label means: blood at routine non-recurrence follow-up after resection. Without any cell sorting, TCR sequencing was performed on whole RNA extracted either from tumor and nontumor lung tissue or from cryopreserved PBMC samples. Only patients for whom sufficient RNA was available from at least two tumor regions were selected for TCR sequencing. General findings and caveats noted by the study authors: Ubiquitous expanded tumor TCRs were found in blood more often at tumor resection than at routine follow-up. Additional single-cell paired TCR alpha and beta sequencing was considered necessary to confirm, at a functional level, the hypothesis that regional TCRs recognize regional mutations. Only around 15 patients were included in the comparisons of baseline and follow-up blood repertoires.

The method behind the library was 5' RACE. Sequencing relied on a NextSeq 500. The TCR library protocol attached a unique molecular identifier to each TCR cDNA molecule to allow correction of PCR and sequencing errors. The source study handled its data this way. Decombinator tools were used for TCR identification, UMI-based error correction and CDR3 extraction. TCRs above a frequency of 2 per 1,000, corresponding to the top 1% of the tumor frequency distribution, were defined as expanded. Each repertoire was subsampled 100 times to 5,000 TCRs, after which Renyi diversity was computed with the R vegan package. CDR3 similarity networks were constructed using string-kernel similarity of amino acid triplets, with links drawn between CDR3s whose pairwise similarity was above 0.82. TCRdb reprocessing: public reads trimmed at Q25 with fastp, clones called with MiXCR, in-frame beta chains kept. When rows share a CDR3 protein, they turn into one entry using the most common DNA and genes. In this record, the V and J calls reflect TCRdb's handling and not the investigators' own analysis. Counted in this sample were 39,000 or so distinct CDR3 sequences; 10% of them appeared once. Roughly 17% of the sample is taken by the ten largest.

At the junction V is shortened by 3 bases and J by 3 bases; bases outside the gene matches: 9. The germline V gene encodes CDR1 SGHDT and CDR2 YYEEEE. From the cysteine up to the phenylalanine, the CDR3 has a length of 16 residues. Here the CDR3 DNA is all that survives: 48 bases in frame from base 1. Here the sequenced sample was PBMCs, taken at follow-up. The source of this sequence is a female donor with early-stage non-small cell lung cancer. The chain is encoded by TRBV5-6 joined to TRBJ1-2; a stretch of 9 junction bases matches TRBD1. DNA sequence: TGTGCCAGCAGCTACGACCGGGACAGGGTTTACTATGGCTACACCTTC. It is translated as CASSYDRDRVYYGYTF. Extended through the reference TRBV5-6 and TRBJ1-2 proteins, this CDR3 yields the full variable domain: DAGVTQSPTHLIKTRGQQVTLRCSPKSGHDTVSWYQQALGQGPQFIFQYYEEEERQRGNFPDRFSGHQFPNYSSELNVNALLLGDSALYLCASSYDRDRVYYGYTFGSGTRLTVV.